The 8 T cell receptor beta chains given below trace back to one sample, sequenced in a study of T cell repertoires in cytomegalovirus infection. TCRdb passed the reads through MiXCR, listing each CDR3 protein once. Of approximately 910,000 distinct CDR3 sequences listed, 30% to 40% were seen once; the top ten hold around an eighth. These receptors' antigens are unknown. Here the sequenced sample was cultured CD8+ T cells from PBMCs, taken from culture after CMV antigen stimulation. Receptors originate from a human donor in good health (CMV status not recorded). Some clones in this sample may be carry-over from other donors' samples.

This clonotype was picked up a small number of times. The chain links TRBV19 to TRBJ2-3, with TRBD2 matching over 10 bases. The length of the CDR3 is 16 residues. CDR1 LNHDA and CDR2 SQIVND come from the germline V gene (reference sequence). The trim removed 6 bases at V and 0 bases at J, leaving 6 bases unmatched. CDR3 sequence (DNA): TGTGCCAGTAGCCGACTAGCGGGCTATAGCACAGATACGCAGTATTTT. Translated: CASSRLAGYSTDTQYF.

This clonotype was recorded a few times. This CDR3 is CASDPGRANEKLFF. The CDR3 bases are TGTGCCAGCGACCCGGGACGGGCTAATGAAAAACTGTTTTTT. The V gene is TRBV6-1, the J gene TRBJ1-4, with D possibly matching TRBD1 (5 bases). This CDR3 contains 14 residues. From germline, CDR1 is MNHNS and CDR2 SASEGT. Trimming removed 8 bases from V and 3 bases from J, with 13 bases in between.

The chain joins TRBV9 to TRBJ2-2; unclear D gene. Germline CDR1 and CDR2: SGDLS and YYNGEE. The CDR3 length is 15 residues. The germline V and J ends were trimmed by 4 bases and 2 bases, with 12 bases remaining between them. CDR3 region: CASSQDGRNTGELFF. The CDR3 DNA sequence: TGTGCCAGCAGCCAAGACGGTAGAAACACCGGGGAGCTGTTTTTT. Combining the CDR3 with reference TRBV9 and TRBJ2-2 gives the whole variable domain DSGVTQTPKHLITATGQRVTLRCSPRSGDLSVYWYQQSLDQGLQFLIQYYNGEERAKGNILERFSAQQFPDLHSELNLSSLELGDSALYFCASSQDGRNTGELFFGEGSRLTVL.

The chain links TRBV27 to TRBJ1-1; 8 bases map to TRBD1. The CDR3 runs to 11 residues. The V gene end was trimmed by 10 bases and the J gene end by 4 bases; junction bases not matched to a gene: 2. The germline CDR1 and CDR2 sequences are MNHEY and SMNVEV (reference sequence). CDR3 region: CATGQGTEAFF. Here the CDR3 DNA reads TGTGCCACCGGACAGGGCACTGAAGCTTTCTTT.

This chain joins TRBV29-1 and TRBJ1-1, with D maybe TRBD1 (5 bases). Germline CDR1 and CDR2: SQVTM and ANQGSEA. The CDR3 covers 14 residues. Deletions cut 7 bases from V and 2 bases from J, with 17 bases between. The CDR3 DNA reads TGCAGCGGATGGGGGTTGGCAGGAAACACTGAAGCTTTCTTT. As protein: CSGWGLAGNTEAFF.

This clonotype came up once. The chain joins TRBV5-6 to TRBJ2-3, with D tentatively TRBD2 (5 bases). V lost 6 bases to trimming and J lost 0 bases, with 17 bases between them. Germline V gene sequence: CDR1 SGHDT, CDR2 YYEEEE. The CDR3 is made up of 16 amino acids. The CDR3 DNA reads as TGTGCCAGCATTCTCTCGTCCGGGGATAGCACAGATACGCAGTATTTT. It translates to CASILSSGDSTDTQYF.

This clonotype has a handful of counts. V gene TRBV7-9 combines with J gene TRBJ2-7; 8 bases line up with TRBD1. V dropped 2 bases and J dropped 12; count of bases not matched to a gene: 6. The germline V gene has CDR1 SEHNR and CDR2 FQNEAQ (reference sequence). The CDR3 totals 12 residues. The CDR3 nucleotides are TGTGCCAGCAGCTTATCAGGGGGCAGTTCGTACTTC. Residues: CASSLSGGSSYF.

This clonotype was recorded a few times. The junction differs from germline at one of its ends, possibly a read error. V gene TRBV20-1 combines with J gene TRBJ1-1, with D possibly TRBD1 on 6 matching bases. The germline V gene encodes CDR1 DFQATT and CDR2 SNEGSKA (reference sequence). The CDR3 is 12 residues long. CDR3 sequence reads: CSPRRGPIEAFF. CDR3 nucleotides: TGCAGTCCTAGGCGGGGGCCGATTGAAGCTTTCTTT.